The clone carrying this T cell receptor beta chain was found a few times. The sample originates from a study of T cells in Graves' hyperthyroidism and ophthalmopathy. Per the germline V gene, CDR1 is SGHRS and CDR2 is YFSETQ. The CDR3 spans 16 residues. V was trimmed by 5 bases and J by 0 bases, leaving 14 bases between them. TCR beta CDR3 regions were amplified from RNA transcripts. RT-PCR in the first round (using the HTBI primer set) targeted the TCR CDR3. TCRdb passed the multiplex PCR reads through MiXCR, listing each CDR3 protein once. The data show approximately 360,000 distinct CDR3 sequences, 25% seen once.

Specimen: blood. The chain carries TRBV5-1 and TRBJ1-4; D ambiguous. The TCR sequence derives from a man between 50 and 59 years old with Graves' hyperthyroidism. The CDR3 nucleotides read TGCGCCAGCAGACCCGACACCTTAACAACTAATGAAAAACTGTTTTTT. It encodes CASRPDTLTTNEKLFF.